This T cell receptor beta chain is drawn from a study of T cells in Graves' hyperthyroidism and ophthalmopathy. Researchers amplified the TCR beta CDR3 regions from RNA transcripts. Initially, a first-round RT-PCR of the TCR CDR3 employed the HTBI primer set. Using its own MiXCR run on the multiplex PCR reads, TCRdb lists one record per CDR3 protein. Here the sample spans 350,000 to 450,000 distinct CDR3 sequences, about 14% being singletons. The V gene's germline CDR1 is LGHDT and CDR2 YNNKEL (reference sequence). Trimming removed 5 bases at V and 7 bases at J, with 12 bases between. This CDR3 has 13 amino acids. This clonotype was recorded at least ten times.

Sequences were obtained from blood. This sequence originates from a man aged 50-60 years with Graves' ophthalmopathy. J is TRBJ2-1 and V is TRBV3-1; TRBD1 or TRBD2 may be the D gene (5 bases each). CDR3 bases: TGTGCCAGCAGCTTTGGGACGGGGAATGAGCAGTTCTTC. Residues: CASSFGTGNEQFF.